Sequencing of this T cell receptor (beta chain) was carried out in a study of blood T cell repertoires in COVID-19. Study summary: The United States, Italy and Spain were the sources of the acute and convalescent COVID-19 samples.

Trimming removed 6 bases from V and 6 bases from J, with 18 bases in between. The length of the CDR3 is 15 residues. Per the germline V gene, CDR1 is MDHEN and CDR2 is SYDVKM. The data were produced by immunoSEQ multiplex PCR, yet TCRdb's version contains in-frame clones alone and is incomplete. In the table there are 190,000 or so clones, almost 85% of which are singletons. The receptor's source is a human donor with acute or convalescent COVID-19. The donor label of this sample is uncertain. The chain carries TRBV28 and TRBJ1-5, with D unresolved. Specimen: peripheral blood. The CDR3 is CASREELGEGQPQHF. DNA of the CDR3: TGTGCCAGCAGGGAGGAGTTAGGTGAGGGTCAGCCCCAGCATTTT.